These 20 T cell receptor beta chains came from one sample sequenced in a study of brain T cells in children with intractable seizures. Profiling relied on immunoSEQ multiplex PCR, and the TCRdb table lists in-frame clones only, not all of them. The table has 110,000 or so clones, around 94% seen once; the top ten hold approximately 3.9%. The source was peripheral blood, collected at surgery. The receptors were gathered from a boy younger than two with hemimegalencephaly and intractable seizures.

The chain recombines TRBV19 with TRBJ2-7, with TRBD1 as a possible D gene (6 bases). Germline assignment: CDR1 LNHDA and CDR2 SQIVND (reference sequence). The CDR3 loop spans 19 amino acids. Trimming removed 5 bases from V and 3 bases from J, with 29 bases in between. The CDR3 bases are TGTGCCAGTAGTCCCCACCCCTCCGGTCAACTCCCGGACAGCTACGAGCAGTACTTC. It is translated as CASSPHPSGQLPDSYEQYF.

The chain uses TRBV7-2 and TRBJ1-2, with TRBD1 as a possible D gene (5 bases). The CDR3 is 13 residues long. Germline assignment: CDR1 SGHTA and CDR2 FQGNSA. Trimming cost V 3 bases and J 10 bases, with 15 bases left between them. The CDR3 nucleotides are TGTGCCAGCAGCTTGGCCCGGGACGGATACTACACCTTC. It is translated as CASSLARDGYYTF.

V usage is TRBV29-1 and J usage is TRBJ2-3; D is ambiguous. CDR1 and CDR2 from the germline V gene are SQVTM and ANQGSEA. This CDR3 has 12 residues. V dropped 4 bases and J dropped 2 bases, with 7 bases sitting between them. The CDR3 here is CSVGWVTDTQYF. The CDR3 DNA sequence: TGCAGCGTTGGATGGGTCACAGATACGCAGTATTTT.

CDR3: CATRTSGRDEQFF. CDR3 DNA: TGTGCCACCAGGACTAGCGGGAGGGATGAGCAGTTCTTC. The chain employs TRBV2 and TRBJ2-1; TRBD2 aligns across 15 bases. After removal of 10 bases from V and 8 bases from J, the junction contained 3 bases not matched to a gene. CDR3 length: 13 amino acids. Germline V lookup: CDR1 SNHLY, CDR2 FYNNEI. Based on the CDR3 plus reference TRBV2 and TRBJ2-1, the full variable domain is EPEVTQTPSHQVTQMGQEVILRCVPISNHLYFYWYRQILGQKVEFLVSFYNNEISEKSEIFDDQFSVERPDGSNFTLKIRSTKLEDSAMYFCATRTSGRDEQFFGPGTRLTVL.

V gene TRBV18 combines with J gene TRBJ1-2, with a weak D call TRBD1 (6 bases). With 6 bases removed from V and 4 bases from J, the gap between germline ends came to 12 bases. Germline values: CDR1 KGHSH, CDR2 LQKENI. This CDR3 region has 13 residues. The CDR3 nucleotides read TGTGCCAGCTCGCAACAGGGATTCTATGGCTACACCTTC. Translating it yields CASSQQGFYGYTF.

The chain couples TRBV6-5 to TRBJ2-1; D not resolved. Germline V gives CDR1 MNHEY, CDR2 SVGAGI. The CDR3 loop spans 16 amino acids. V gave up 1 base and J gave up 0 bases, with 10 bases separating them. CDR3 sequence (DNA): TGTGCCAGCAGTTACTTCGTCTCCTACTCCTACAATGAGCAGTTCTTC. This codes for CASSYFVSYSYNEQFF.

The rearrangement joins TRBV28 to TRBJ1-2; D is possibly TRBD1 (6 bases). Germline V gene sequence: CDR1 MDHEN, CDR2 SYDVKM. CDR3 length: 12 amino acids. Trimming took off 5 bases at V and 4 bases at J, with 8 bases between the two ends. CDR3 in amino acids: CASSKGGYGYTF. DNA for the CDR3: TGTGCCAGCAGTAAAGGGGGCTATGGCTACACCTTC.

The chain recombines TRBV18 with TRBJ1-4; 10 nucleotides agree with TRBD1. V shed 3 bases, J shed 8 bases, and the junction held 12 bases outside the gene matches. CDR3 length: 17 amino acids. Germline lookup yields CDR1 KGHSH and CDR2 LQKENI. The DNA for the CDR3 is TGTGCCAGCTCACCCAATCAAGCCGGGACAGGGGTCGAAAAACTGTTTTTT. Translation: CASSPNQAGTGVEKLFF.

The chain employs TRBV13 and TRBJ1-3, with a weak D call TRBD1 (6 bases). Trimming took off 5 bases at V and 0 bases at J, with 20 bases between the two ends. The CDR3 contains 18 residues. The V gene's germline CDR1 is PRHDT and CDR2 FYEKMQ (reference sequence). CDR3 DNA sequence: TGTGCCAGCAGCCTCCTAGAAACAGGGTTAAGCTCTGGAAACACCATATATTTT. It is translated as CASSLLETGLSSGNTIYF.

The rearrangement uses TRBV29-1 and TRBJ2-5, with 7 positions matching TRBD1. The germline CDR1 and CDR2 sequences are SQVTM and ANQGSEA. J lost 4 bases, V lost 3 bases, and 5 bases had no gene match. This CDR3 spans 13 amino acids. For the CDR3, the DNA is TGCAGCGTTGATGGGAACAGGGGAGAGACCCAGTACTTC. It translates to CSVDGNRGETQYF. Looking up the rest from reference TRBV29-1 and TRBJ2-5 gives the full variable domain: SAVISQKPSRDICQRGTSLTIQCQVDSQVTMMFWYRQQPGQSLTLIATANQGSEATYESGFVIDKFPISRPNLTFSTLTVSNMSPEDSSIYLCSVDGNRGETQYFGPGTRLLVL.

The rearrangement links TRBV7-2 to TRBJ2-1, with D hard to call. Between the trimmed V and J ends, which lost 1 base and 0 bases, there was a span of 7 bases. CDR1 and CDR2 from the germline V gene are SGHTA and FQGNSA. CDR3 length: 15 amino acids. The CDR3 nucleotides are TGTGCCAGCAGCTTAGAGAGGAGCTCCTACAATGAGCAGTTCTTC. Translating it yields CASSLERSSYNEQFF.

V usage is TRBV24-1 and J usage is TRBJ1-5, with D uncertain. The CDR3 is 16 residues long. Germline assignment: CDR1 KGHDR and CDR2 SFDVKD. Trimming cost V 3 bases and J 7 bases, with 18 bases left between them. In nucleotides, the CDR3 is TGTGCCACCAGTGATATCCGGGGAGGGCCTACCCAGCCCCAGCATTTT. Its protein product is CATSDIRGGPTQPQHF.

This clone has only one observation. The CDR3 is CASSPLGLAGAYEQYF. CDR3 in DNA: TGTGCCAGCAGCCCACTGGGGCTAGCGGGAGCCTACGAGCAGTACTTC. V usage is TRBV9 and J usage is TRBJ2-7, with 10 bases aligning to TRBD2. The germline V gene encodes CDR1 SGDLS and CDR2 YYNGEE. V was pared by 4 bases and J by 2 bases, with 9 bases of the junction left unmatched. The length of the CDR3 is 16 residues.

The chain joins TRBV10-3 to TRBJ2-1, with 8 nucleotides matching TRBD2. From germline, CDR1 is ENHRY and CDR2 SYGVKD. This CDR3 comprises 15 residues. J lost 6 bases, V lost 2 bases, and 6 bases had no gene match. The CDR3, as DNA: TGTGCCATCAGTGAGAAAGCGGGAGTGCCCAATGAGCAGTTCTTC. This sequence encodes CAISEKAGVPNEQFF.

The chain links TRBV28 to TRBJ1-5, with D unresolved. Germline assignment: CDR1 MDHEN and CDR2 SYDVKM. CDR3 size: 15 residues. V was cut by 6 bases and J by 5 bases, with 17 bases left in between. CDR3 loop: CASRSGRRTDQPQHF. The CDR3 DNA is TGTGCCAGCAGGTCGGGAAGACGTACTGATCAGCCCCAGCATTTT.

The rearrangement joins TRBV6-5 to TRBJ1-1; D not certain. From germline, CDR1 is MNHEY and CDR2 SVGAGI. The V end was cut by 7 bases, the J end by 1 base, with 10 bases between. The CDR3 extends over 13 amino acids. CDR3 sequence reads: CASISPGNTEAFF. In DNA form, the CDR3 reads TGTGCCAGCATAAGTCCGGGGAACACTGAAGCTTTCTTT.

This chain connects TRBV2 to TRBJ1-4, with a possible D match to TRBD1 (5 bases). From germline, CDR1 is SNHLY and CDR2 FYNNEI. Deletions cut 8 bases from V and 0 bases from J, with 13 bases between. The CDR3 is 15 residues long. The CDR3 DNA reads as TGTGCCAGCTTACAGGCGGTTTCAACTAATGAAAAACTGTTTTTT. It yields the protein CASLQAVSTNEKLFF.

The gene calls are TRBV21-1 and TRBJ2-3. TRBV21-1 is tagged as a pseudogene. The CDR3 sequence is 22 residues long. CDR3 sequence (DNA): TGTGCCACCCCGTTCGCAACCTATACCCGAAGGGGTATGCGGGCTCTCGGGGATACGCAGTATTTT. Protein sequence: CATPFATYTRRGMRALGDTQYF.

In its sample, this clone was seen a few times. The chain uses TRBV27 and TRBJ1-3; D uncertain. Germline loops: CDR1 MNHEY, CDR2 SMNVEV (reference sequence). The CDR3 has 15 amino acids. The ends were cut back, 2 bases at V and 0 bases at J, with 8 bases in the middle. CDR3 protein: CASSLGVSSGNTIYF. The CDR3 DNA follows: TGTGCCAGCAGTTTAGGTGTAAGCTCTGGAAACACCATATATTTT.

This clone has only a few counts. This chain uses TRBV3-1 (or the pseudogene TRBV3-2) with TRBJ1-1; no firm D call. The CDR3 is 11 residues long. Trimming removed 2 bases at V and 9 bases at J, with 7 bases between. Germline CDR1 is LGHDT and CDR2 is YNNKEL (reference sequence). The CDR3 DNA follows: TGTGCCAGCAGCCAACGCGGGAAAGCTTTCTTT. This gives the protein CASSQRGKAFF.